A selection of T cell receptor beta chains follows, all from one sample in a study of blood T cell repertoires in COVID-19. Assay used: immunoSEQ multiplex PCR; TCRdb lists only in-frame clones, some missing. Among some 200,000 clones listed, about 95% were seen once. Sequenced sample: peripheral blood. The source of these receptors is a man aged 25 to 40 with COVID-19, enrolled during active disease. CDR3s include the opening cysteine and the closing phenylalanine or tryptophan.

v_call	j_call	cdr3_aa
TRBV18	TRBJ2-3	CASSPFSGGGTDTQYF
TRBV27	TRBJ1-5	CASSHRSRGQPQHF
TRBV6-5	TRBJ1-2	CASSYLRTGGGYGYTF
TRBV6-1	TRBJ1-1	CASSEGYGEAFF
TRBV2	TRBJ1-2	CASSETNGGLYGYTF
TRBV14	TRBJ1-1	CASSLTKTEAFF
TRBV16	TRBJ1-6	CASSGMGQGASPLHF
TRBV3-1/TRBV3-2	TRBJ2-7	CASSQWRGRKPYEQYF
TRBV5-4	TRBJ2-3	CASSPSGGGTDTQYF
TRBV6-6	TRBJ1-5	CASSNSNQPQHF
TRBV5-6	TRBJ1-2	CASSFRGYGYTF
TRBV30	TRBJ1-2	CAWSEPGQNYGYTF
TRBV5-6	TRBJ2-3	CASCPVAGERQDTQYF
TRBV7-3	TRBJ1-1	CASSLTANTEAFF
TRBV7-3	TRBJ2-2	CASSFRGTINTGELFF